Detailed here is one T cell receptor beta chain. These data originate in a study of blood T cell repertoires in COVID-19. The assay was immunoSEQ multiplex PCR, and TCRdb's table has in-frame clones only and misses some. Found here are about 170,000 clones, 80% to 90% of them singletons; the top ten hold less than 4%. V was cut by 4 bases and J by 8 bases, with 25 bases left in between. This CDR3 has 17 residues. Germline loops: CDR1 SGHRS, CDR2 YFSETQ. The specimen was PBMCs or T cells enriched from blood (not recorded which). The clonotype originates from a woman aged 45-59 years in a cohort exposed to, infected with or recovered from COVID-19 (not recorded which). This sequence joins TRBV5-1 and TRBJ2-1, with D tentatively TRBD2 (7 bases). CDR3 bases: TGCGCCAGCAGCCCCCGTTCGGGGGGCCAAGTGACGTATGAGCAGTTCTTC. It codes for CASSPRSGGQVTYEQFF.